This TCR beta chain was recovered during a study of T cells after yellow fever vaccination. Study-level background: Low-cell-number fractions were prepared with SMART-Seq v4 Ultra Low Input. General study points: After the booster, approximately 96% of CD4 and 75% to 90% of CD8 primary-response clones were re-detected.

V lost 6 bases, J lost 4 bases, and 4 bases stayed unmatched. The CDR3 contains 13 residues. The germline gives CDR1 DFQATT, CDR2 SNEGSKA (reference sequence). A word on this clonotype: Its specificity is not known.

TCRdb analysed the 5' RACE reads with MiXCR anew, one entry per CDR3 protein. The sample shows 450,000 to 550,000 distinct CDR3 sequences, less than 25% of them seen only once. This receptor was identified in a man aged 18-30 years who received the YFV17D yellow fever vaccine. This chain joins TRBV20-1 and TRBJ1-4; TRBD1 matches at 8 bases. This specimen consisted of PBMCs, obtained roughly 20 days after the first yellow fever vaccination. The CDR3 nucleotides are TGCAGTGCCAGGACAGGGATTAATGAAAAACTGTTTTTT. Protein sequence: CSARTGINEKLFF.